This TCR beta chain appears in the sequencing data of a study of cytomegalovirus exposure and HLA in healthy donors. The PCR made use of 60 Vbeta and 13 Jbeta primers. Method: immunoSEQ multiplex PCR; TCRdb's copy keeps in-frame clones and lacks some. This table lists around 45,000 clones. Material for sequencing was PBMCs. The TCR comes from a woman aged 25-40 years in good health and CMV-seronegative.

The CDR3 loop reads CASSLTSGRGNEQFF. In nucleotides, the CDR3 is TGTGCCAGCAGCCTGACTAGCGGGAGGGGGAATGAGCAGTTCTTC. The chain recombines TRBV9 with TRBJ2-1; 14 bases agree with TRBD2. After removal of 4 bases from V and 7 bases from J, the junction contained 4 bases not matched to a gene. There are 15 residues in the CDR3. Germline V CDR1 and CDR2: SGDLS, YYNGEE.